The T cell receptor (beta chain) under discussion was sequenced for a study of cytomegalovirus exposure and HLA in healthy donors. Findings and caveats of the study: A few chains linked to CMV were shown in vitro to be specific for CMV antigens. The study designated 150 or so TCR beta chains cytomegalovirus-associated.

This CDR3 region has 15 residues. Germline V gene lookup returns CDR1 GTSNPN and CDR2 SVGIG (reference sequence). V was pared by 7 bases and J by 2 bases, with 15 bases between. Remarks on this clone: The antigen remains undetermined.

13 Jbeta primers and 60 Vbeta primers were used for the PCR. TCRdb's table, derived via immunoSEQ multiplex PCR, lists solely in-frame clones and lacks some. Seen here are 85,000 to 100,000 clones, 90% observed once, and the top ten hold about 2.5%. Healthy bone marrow donors supplied every sample. The chain employs TRBV30 and TRBJ1-6; a weak D match, TRBD1 (5 bases). The TCR originated in a man aged 18 to 29 in good health and CMV-seronegative. The sequenced sample consisted of PBMCs. The CDR3 region has the DNA TGTGCCTCCGCAGGGACTGGGACCTATAATTCACCCCTCCACTTT. Encoded protein: CASAGTGTYNSPLHF.